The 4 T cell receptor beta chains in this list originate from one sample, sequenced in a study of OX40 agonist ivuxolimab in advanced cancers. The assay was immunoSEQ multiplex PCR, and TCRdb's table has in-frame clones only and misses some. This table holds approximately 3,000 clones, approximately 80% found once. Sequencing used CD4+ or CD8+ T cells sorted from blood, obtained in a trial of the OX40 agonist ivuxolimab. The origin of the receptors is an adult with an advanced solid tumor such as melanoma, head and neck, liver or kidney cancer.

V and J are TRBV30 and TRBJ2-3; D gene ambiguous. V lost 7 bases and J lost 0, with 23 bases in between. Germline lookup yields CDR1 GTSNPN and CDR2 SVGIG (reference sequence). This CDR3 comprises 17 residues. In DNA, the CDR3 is TGTGCCTCCAGGTGGAGAGACCCACCCATTAGCACAGATACGCAGTATTTT. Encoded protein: CASRWRDPPISTDTQYF.

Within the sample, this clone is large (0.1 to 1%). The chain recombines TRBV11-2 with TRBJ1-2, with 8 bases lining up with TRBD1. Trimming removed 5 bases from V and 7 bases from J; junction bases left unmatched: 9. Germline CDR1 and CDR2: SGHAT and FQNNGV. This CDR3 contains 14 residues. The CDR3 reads CASSPGAGGIGYTF. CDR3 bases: TGTGCCAGCAGCCCCGGGGCAGGGGGCATTGGCTACACCTTC.

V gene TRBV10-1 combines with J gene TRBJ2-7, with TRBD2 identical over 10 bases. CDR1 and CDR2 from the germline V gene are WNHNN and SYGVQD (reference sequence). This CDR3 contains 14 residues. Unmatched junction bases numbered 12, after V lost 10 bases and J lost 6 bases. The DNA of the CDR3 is TGCGCCATGAATGGTTCTAGCGGGAGTCCCGAGCAGTACTTC. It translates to CAMNGSSGSPEQYF.

The CDR3 region has the DNA TGTGCCAGCAGCTTATTGTTGAAGGGCACAGATACGCAGTATTTT. It is translated as CASSLLLKGTDTQYF. V is TRBV7-6 and J is TRBJ2-3; D gene uncertain. From germline, CDR1 is SGHVS and CDR2 FNYEAQ. With 2 bases removed from V and 1 base from J, the gap between germline ends came to 10 bases. The CDR3 runs 15 residues. The full variable domain, completed using reference TRBV7-6 and TRBJ2-3, is GAGVSQSPRYKVTKRGQDVALRCDPISGHVSLYWYRQALGQGPEFLTYFNYEAQQDKSGLPNDRFSAERPEGSISTLTIQRTEQRDSAMYRCASSLLLKGTDTQYFGPGTRLTVL.